This record concerns one T cell receptor beta chain sequence. Its antigen is unknown. The data stem from a study of shared clonotypes between healthy human individuals. Background on the study: Donor composition was a couple of women and three men, aged 18 to 49.

Each sorted subset replicate got 200 ng genomic DNA, tens of thousands of genomes. The method was immunoSEQ multiplex PCR; TCRdb's version includes in-frame clones alone and lacks a portion of them. The sample includes over a million clones, approximately 96% of them seen just once. Within Nashville, Tennessee resided all donors, each a Caucasian adult. Study conclusions and caveats: Only blood was sampled, and tissue TCR repertoires likely differ from blood ones.

Sequenced input: naive CD4+ T cells sorted from blood. The subset was: CD45RA+ positively selected. This TCR was recovered from a man aged 25 to 40 in good health.

The CDR3 coding sequence is TGTGCCAGCAGTAGGGACACACGCGGAAAACTGTTTTTT. It is translated as CASSRDTRGKLFF. This sequence joins TRBV6-4 and TRBJ1-4; weak D call: TRBD1 (6 bases). The germline V and J ends were trimmed by 5 bases and 10 bases, with 14 bases remaining between them. Germline V gene data show CDR1 as MRHNA and CDR2 as SNTAGT. The CDR3 is 13 amino acids.